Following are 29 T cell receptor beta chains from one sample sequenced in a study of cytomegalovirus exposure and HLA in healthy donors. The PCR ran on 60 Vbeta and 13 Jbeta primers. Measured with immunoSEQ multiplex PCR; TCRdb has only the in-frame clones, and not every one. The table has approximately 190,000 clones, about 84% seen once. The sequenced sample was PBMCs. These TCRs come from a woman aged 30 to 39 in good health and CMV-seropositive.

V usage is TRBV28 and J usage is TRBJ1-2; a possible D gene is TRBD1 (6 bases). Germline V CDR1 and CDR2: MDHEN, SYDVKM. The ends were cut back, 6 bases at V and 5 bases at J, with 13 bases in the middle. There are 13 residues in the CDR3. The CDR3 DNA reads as TGTGCCAGCAGGGACAGAGATCGGTATGGCTACACCTTC. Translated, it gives CASRDRDRYGYTF.

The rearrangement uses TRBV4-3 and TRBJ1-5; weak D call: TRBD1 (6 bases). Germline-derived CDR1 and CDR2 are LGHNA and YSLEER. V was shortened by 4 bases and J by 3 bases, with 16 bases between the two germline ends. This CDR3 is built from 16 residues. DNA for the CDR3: TGCGCCAGCAGCCTTCTCTGGGACACCAACAATCAGCCCCAGCATTTT. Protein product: CASSLLWDTNNQPQHF.

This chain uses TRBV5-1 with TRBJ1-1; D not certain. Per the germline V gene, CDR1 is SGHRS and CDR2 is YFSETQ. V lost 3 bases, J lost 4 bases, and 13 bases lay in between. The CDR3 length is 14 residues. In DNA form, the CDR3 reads TGCGCCAGCAGCTCCCAAGAGTCAGGCACTGAAGCTTTCTTT. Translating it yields CASSSQESGTEAFF.

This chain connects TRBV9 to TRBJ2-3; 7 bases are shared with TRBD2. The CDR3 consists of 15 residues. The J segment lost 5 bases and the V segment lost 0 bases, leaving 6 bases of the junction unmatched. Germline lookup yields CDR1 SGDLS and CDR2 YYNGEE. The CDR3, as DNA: TGTGCCAGCAGCGTAGCTGGGGGGGTGTTAGATACGCAGTATTTT. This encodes CASSVAGGVLDTQYF.

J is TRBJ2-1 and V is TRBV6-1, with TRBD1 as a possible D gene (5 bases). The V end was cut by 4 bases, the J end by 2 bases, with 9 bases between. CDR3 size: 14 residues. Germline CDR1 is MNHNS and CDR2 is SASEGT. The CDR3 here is CASSATGTYNEQFF. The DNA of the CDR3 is TGTGCCAGCAGTGCTACAGGCACCTACAATGAGCAGTTCTTC.

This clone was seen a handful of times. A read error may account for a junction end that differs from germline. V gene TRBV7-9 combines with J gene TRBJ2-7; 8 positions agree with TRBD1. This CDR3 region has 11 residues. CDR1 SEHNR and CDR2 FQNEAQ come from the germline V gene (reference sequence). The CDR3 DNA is TGTGCCAGCAGCTATACAGGGGGTGTCGAGTTC. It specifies CASSYTGGVEF.

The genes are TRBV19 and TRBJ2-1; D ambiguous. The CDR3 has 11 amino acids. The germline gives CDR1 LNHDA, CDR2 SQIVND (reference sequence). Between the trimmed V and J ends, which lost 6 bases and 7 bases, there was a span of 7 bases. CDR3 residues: CASRVGNEQFF. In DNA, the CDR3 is TGTGCCAGTAGGGTCGGGAATGAGCAGTTCTTC.

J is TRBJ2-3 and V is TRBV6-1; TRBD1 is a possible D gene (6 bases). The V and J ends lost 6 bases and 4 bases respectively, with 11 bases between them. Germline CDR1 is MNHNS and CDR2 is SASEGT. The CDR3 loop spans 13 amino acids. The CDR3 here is CASRETGSDTQYF. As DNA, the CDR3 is TGTGCCAGCAGGGAAACAGGGTCAGATACGCAGTATTTT.

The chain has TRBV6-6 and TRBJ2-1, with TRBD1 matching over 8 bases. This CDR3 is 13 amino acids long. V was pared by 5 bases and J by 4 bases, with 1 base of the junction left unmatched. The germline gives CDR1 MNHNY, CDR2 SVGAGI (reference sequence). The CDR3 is CASSRQGYNEQFF. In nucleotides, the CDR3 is TGTGCCAGCAGTAGACAGGGGTACAATGAGCAGTTCTTC.

CDR3 amino acids: CASSLPLAGVRTLTDTQYF. DNA for the CDR3: TGCGCCAGCAGCTTGCCTTTAGCGGGAGTGCGGACCCTCACAGATACGCAGTATTTT. V usage is TRBV5-1 and J usage is TRBJ2-3, with 9 bases matching TRBD2. Germline loops: CDR1 SGHRS, CDR2 YFSETQ. The CDR3 length is 19 residues. Trimming took 1 base from V and 2 from J; bases not matched to a gene: 14.

The CDR3 DNA sequence: TGTGCCAGTAGCGAACACAGGGTGGGCACTGAAGCTTTCTTT. It encodes CASSEHRVGTEAFF. This sequence joins TRBV19 and TRBJ1-1; tentative D call: TRBD1 (6 bases). Germline values: CDR1 LNHDA, CDR2 SQIVND (reference sequence). Trimming took off 6 bases at V and 4 bases at J, with 15 bases between the two ends. The CDR3 has 14 amino acids.

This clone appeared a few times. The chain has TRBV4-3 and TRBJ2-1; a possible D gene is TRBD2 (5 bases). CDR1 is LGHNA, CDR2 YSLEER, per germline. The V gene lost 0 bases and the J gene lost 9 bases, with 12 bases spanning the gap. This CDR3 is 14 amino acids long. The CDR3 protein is CASSQDRTGGEQFF. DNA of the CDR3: TGCGCCAGCAGCCAAGACAGAACTGGAGGTGAGCAGTTCTTC.

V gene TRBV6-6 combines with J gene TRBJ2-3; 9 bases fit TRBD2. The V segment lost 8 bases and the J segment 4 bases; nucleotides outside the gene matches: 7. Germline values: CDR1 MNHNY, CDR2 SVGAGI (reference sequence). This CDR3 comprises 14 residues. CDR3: CASSPAGGSDTQYF. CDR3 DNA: TGTGCCAGCTCTCCAGCGGGAGGCTCAGATACGCAGTATTTT.

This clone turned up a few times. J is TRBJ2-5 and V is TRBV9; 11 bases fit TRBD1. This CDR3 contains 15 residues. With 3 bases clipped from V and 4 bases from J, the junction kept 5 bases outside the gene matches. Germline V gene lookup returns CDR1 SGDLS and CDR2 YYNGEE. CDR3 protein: CASSAGTGGVETQYF. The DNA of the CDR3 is TGTGCCAGCAGCGCCGGGACAGGGGGTGTAGAGACCCAGTACTTC.

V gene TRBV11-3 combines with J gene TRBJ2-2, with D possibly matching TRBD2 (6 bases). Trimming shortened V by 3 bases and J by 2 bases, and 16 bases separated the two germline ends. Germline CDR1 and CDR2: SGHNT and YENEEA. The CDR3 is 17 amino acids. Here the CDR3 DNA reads TGTGCCAGCAGCTTTGGGGTCCTAGCGTTAAACACCGGGGAGCTGTTTTTT. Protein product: CASSFGVLALNTGELFF.

The CDR3 spells CASSQERDLNTEAFF. The CDR3 nucleotides read TGCGCCAGCAGCCAAGAACGGGATTTGAACACTGAAGCTTTCTTT. V is TRBV4-1 and J is TRBJ1-1; D is unclear. This CDR3 is built from 15 residues. Looked up from germline, CDR1 is MGHRA and CDR2 is YSYEKL. Deletions cut 0 bases from V and 0 bases from J, with 8 bases between.

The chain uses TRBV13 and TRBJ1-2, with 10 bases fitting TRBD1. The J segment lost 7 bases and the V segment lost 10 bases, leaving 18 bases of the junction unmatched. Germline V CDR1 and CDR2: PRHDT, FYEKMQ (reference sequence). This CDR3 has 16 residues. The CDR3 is CAIGRDRGLSHGGYTF. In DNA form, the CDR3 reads TGTGCCATCGGACGGGACAGGGGATTGTCTCATGGTGGCTACACCTTC.

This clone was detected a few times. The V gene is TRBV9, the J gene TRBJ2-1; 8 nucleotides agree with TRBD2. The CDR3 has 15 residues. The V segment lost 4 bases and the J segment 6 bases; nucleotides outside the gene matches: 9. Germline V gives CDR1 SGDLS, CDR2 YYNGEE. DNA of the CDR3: TGTGCCAGCAGCTCGGGACTAGTAGCCAGCAATGAGCAGTTCTTC. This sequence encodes CASSSGLVASNEQFF.

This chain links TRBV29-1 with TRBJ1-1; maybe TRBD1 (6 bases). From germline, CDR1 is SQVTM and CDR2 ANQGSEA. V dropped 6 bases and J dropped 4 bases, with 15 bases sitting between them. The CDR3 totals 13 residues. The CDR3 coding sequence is TGCAGCGTCAGGACAGCCATGGGCACTGAAGCTTTCTTT. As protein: CSVRTAMGTEAFF.

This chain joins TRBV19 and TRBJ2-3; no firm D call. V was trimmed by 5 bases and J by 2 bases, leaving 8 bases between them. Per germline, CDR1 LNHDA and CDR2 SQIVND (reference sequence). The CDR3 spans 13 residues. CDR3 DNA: TGTGCCAGTAGTGGAGTCCTCACAGATACGCAGTATTTT. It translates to CASSGVLTDTQYF.

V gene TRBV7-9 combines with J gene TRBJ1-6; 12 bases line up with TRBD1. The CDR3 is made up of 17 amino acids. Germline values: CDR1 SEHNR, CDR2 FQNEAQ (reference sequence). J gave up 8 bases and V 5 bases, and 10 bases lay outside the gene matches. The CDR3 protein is CASSQYLGTGGHSPLHF. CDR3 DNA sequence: TGTGCCAGCAGCCAATACCTTGGGACAGGGGGCCATTCACCCCTCCACTTT. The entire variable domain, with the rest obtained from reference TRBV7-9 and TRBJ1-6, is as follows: DTGVSQNPRHKITKRGQNVTFRCDPISEHNRLYWYRQTLGQGPEFLTYFQNEAQLEKSRLLSDRFSAERPKGSFSTLEIQRTEQGDSAMYLCASSQYLGTGGHSPLHFGNGTRLTVT.

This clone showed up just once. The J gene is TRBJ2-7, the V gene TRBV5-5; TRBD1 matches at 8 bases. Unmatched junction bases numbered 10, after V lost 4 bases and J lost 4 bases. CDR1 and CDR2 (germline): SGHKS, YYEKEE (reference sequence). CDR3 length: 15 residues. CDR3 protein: CASSPFRTGKYEQYF. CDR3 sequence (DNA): TGTGCCAGCAGCCCATTCCGGACAGGGAAGTACGAGCAGTACTTC.

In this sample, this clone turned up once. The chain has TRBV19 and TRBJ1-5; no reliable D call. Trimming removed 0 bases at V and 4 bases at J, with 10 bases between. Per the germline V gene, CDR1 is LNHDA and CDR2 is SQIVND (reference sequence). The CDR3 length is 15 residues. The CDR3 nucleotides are TGTGCCAGTAGTATAGATCGGCAGGCGAATCAGCCCCAGCATTTT. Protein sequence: CASSIDRQANQPQHF.

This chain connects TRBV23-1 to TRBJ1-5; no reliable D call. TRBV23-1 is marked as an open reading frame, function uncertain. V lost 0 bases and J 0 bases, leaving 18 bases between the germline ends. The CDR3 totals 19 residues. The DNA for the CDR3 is TGCGCCAGCAGTCAATCAGCTTGGCATAGCCCCAATAGCAATCAGCCCCAGCATTTT. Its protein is CASSQSAWHSPNSNQPQHF.

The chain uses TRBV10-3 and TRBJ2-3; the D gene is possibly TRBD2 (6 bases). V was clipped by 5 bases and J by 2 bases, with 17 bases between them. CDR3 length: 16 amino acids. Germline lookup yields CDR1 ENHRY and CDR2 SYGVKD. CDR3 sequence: CAISSNSGGNTDTQYF. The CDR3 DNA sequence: TGTGCCATCAGTTCTAATAGCGGAGGCAACACAGATACGCAGTATTTT.

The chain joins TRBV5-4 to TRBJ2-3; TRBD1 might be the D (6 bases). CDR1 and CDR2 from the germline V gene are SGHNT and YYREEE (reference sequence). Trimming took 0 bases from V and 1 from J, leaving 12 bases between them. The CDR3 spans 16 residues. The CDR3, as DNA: TGTGCCAGCAGCTTGGCCGGGACATCTGGCACAGATACGCAGTATTTT. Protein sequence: CASSLAGTSGTDTQYF.

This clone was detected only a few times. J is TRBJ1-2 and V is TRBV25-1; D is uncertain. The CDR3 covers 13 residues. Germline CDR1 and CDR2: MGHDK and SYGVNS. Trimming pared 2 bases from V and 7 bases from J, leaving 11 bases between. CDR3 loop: CASSEPGVGGYTF. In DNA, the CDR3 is TGTGCCAGCAGTGAACCCGGGGTGGGTGGCTACACCTTC.

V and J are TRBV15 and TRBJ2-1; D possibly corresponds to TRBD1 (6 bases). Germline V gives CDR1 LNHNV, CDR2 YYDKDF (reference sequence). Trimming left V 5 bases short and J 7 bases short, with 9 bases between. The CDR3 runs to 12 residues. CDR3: CATSQGMNEQFF. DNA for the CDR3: TGTGCCACCAGCCAGGGGATGAATGAGCAGTTCTTC.

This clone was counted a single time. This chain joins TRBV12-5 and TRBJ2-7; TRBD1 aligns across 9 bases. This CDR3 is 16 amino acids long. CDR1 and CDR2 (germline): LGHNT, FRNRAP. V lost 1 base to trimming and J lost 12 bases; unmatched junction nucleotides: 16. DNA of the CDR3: TGTGCTAGTGGTTTGGCCCCCGGGACAGGGACCCATCCTAGGTACTTC. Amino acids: CASGLAPGTGTHPRYF.